The entry below gives a single T cell receptor beta chain sequence along with its context. This sample is part of a study of blood T cell repertoires in COVID-19. Study background: From the United States, Italy and Spain came samples of acute and convalescent COVID-19. The analysed material was cDNA or gDNA that came from T cells, B-cell-depleted T cells, or PBMCs.

Per the authors' pipeline: By means of reference gene primer amplification, nucleated cell counts were estimated. Only in-frame clones appear in the TCRdb table, and some are missing; sequencing was by immunoSEQ multiplex PCR. V, J and clone size are taken as reported in that table, and D and trimming were inferred from the DNA itself. Of roughly 31,000 clones listed, 70% to 90% are singletons. V was clipped by 7 bases and J by 8 bases; unmatched bases: 10. Germline V lookup: CDR1 MGHDK, CDR2 SYGVNS. This CDR3 comprises 14 residues. Material: peripheral blood. The rearrangement links TRBV25-1 to TRBJ2-4; 8 bases map to TRBD1. The clonotype originates from a human donor with active COVID-19. The donor label of this sample is uncertain. This CDR3 is CASTPGGNGDIQYF. The DNA of the CDR3 is TGTGCCAGCACGCCAGGGGGCAATGGAGACATTCAGTACTTC.